These 15 T cell receptor beta chains share one sample of origin, sequenced in a study of monozygotic twins with inflammatory bowel disease (dated by TCRdb to about 2019). Libraries were built with 5' RACE. TCRdb records Illumina HiSeq 2500 as the sequencer. After reprocessing by TCRdb, each CDR3 protein sequence is one entry, and no DNA is given. Per the sample table, the count is 350,000 to 550,000 distinct CDR3 sequences. Jointly, the top ten make up 2% to 2.5% of the sample. What was sequenced was blood. These receptors all come from a human donor with ulcerative colitis or Crohn's disease, or a healthy co-twin of an affected twin (not recorded which).

The chain links TRBV6-2 or TRBV6-3 to TRBJ2-7; TCRdb calls TRBD2, which cannot be checked without DNA. Per germline, CDR1 MNHEY and CDR2 SVGEGT. CDR3 size: 13 residues. The CDR3 sequence is CASRNSGNYEQYF.

This sequence joins TRBV5-1 and TRBJ2-1. CDR1 and CDR2 from the germline V gene are SGHRS and YFSETQ. The CDR3 extends over 12 amino acids. The CDR3 loop reads CASSPQLDEQFF. Looking up the rest from reference TRBV5-1 and TRBJ2-1 gives the full variable domain: KAGVTQTPRYLIKTRGQQVTLSCSPISGHRSVSWYQQTPGQGLQFLFEYFSETQRNKGNFPGRFSGRQFSNSRSEMNVSTLELGDSALYLCASSPQLDEQFFGPGTRLTVL.

This chain connects TRBV30 to TRBJ1-5; TCRdb selects TRBD1, and the lack of DNA leaves this call unchecked. This CDR3 is 13 amino acids long. In germline, CDR1 is GTSNPN, CDR2 SVGIG (reference sequence). The CDR3: CAWSPDRDEPQHF.

The chain has TRBV6-1 and TRBJ1-1; TCRdb selects TRBD1, and the lack of DNA leaves this call unchecked. The CDR3 extends over 15 amino acids. CDR1 is MNHNS, CDR2 SASEGT, per germline. CDR3 in amino acids: CASSRRRVVNTEAFF.

The V and J genes are TRBV6-1 and TRBJ2-5; there is no DNA to check the TCRdb D call of TRBD2. Germline V lookup: CDR1 MNHNS, CDR2 SASEGT. This CDR3 is 15 amino acids long. Here the CDR3 reads CASTHNGWREETQYF.

The genes are TRBV7-9 and TRBJ1-1. Germline loops: CDR1 SEHNR, CDR2 FQNEAQ (reference sequence). The CDR3 totals 13 residues. The CDR3 sequence: CASAHREGTEAFF.

The chain uses TRBV6-2 or TRBV6-3 and TRBJ1-1; TCRdb proposes TRBD1, but this gene call is untestable without DNA. This CDR3 has 16 residues. The germline V gene has CDR1 MNHEY and CDR2 SVGEGT. The CDR3 sequence is CASSYGGGGTNTEAFF.

V and J are TRBV4-1 and TRBJ2-7; TCRdb designates TRBD2, a call that cannot be tested without DNA. Germline CDR1 MGHRA, CDR2 YSYEKL. There are 16 residues in the CDR3. The CDR3 loop is CASSQQTLAGGSEQYF.

The gene calls are TRBV20-1 and TRBJ1-5; TCRdb returns TRBD1, unconfirmable since there is no DNA. Looked up from germline, CDR1 is DFQATT and CDR2 is SNEGSKA (reference sequence). The length of the CDR3 is 16 residues. The CDR3 region is CSARDAQQGSNQPQHF.

The V call is TRBV5-1, the J call TRBJ2-2. CDR3 length: 14 amino acids. Germline CDR1 and CDR2: SGHRS and YFSETQ. CDR3 in amino acids: CASSLQASAGELFF. The complete variable domain, with remaining parts taken from reference TRBV5-1 and TRBJ2-2, reads KAGVTQTPRYLIKTRGQQVTLSCSPISGHRSVSWYQQTPGQGLQFLFEYFSETQRNKGNFPGRFSGRQFSNSRSEMNVSTLELGDSALYLCASSLQASAGELFFGEGSRLTVL.

The gene calls are TRBV3-1 and TRBJ2-1; TCRdb calls TRBD2, which cannot be checked without DNA. This CDR3 is built from 16 residues. The germline gives CDR1 LGHDT, CDR2 YNNKEL (reference sequence). This chain's CDR3 is CASSQELAGGDNEQFF.

The chain is built from TRBV29-1 and TRBJ2-1; no DNA is available, so the TRBD2 call from TCRdb remains unchecked. The CDR3 runs 14 residues. The germline CDR1 and CDR2 sequences are SQVTM and ANQGSEA. CDR3 in amino acids: CSGGTFGSYNEQFF.

This chain links TRBV29-1 with TRBJ1-1. CDR3 size: 12 residues. Germline values: CDR1 SQVTM, CDR2 ANQGSEA. The CDR3 here is CSVGGGSPEAFF.

The V call is TRBV29-1, the J call TRBJ1-1. Germline V gene lookup returns CDR1 SQVTM and CDR2 ANQGSEA. This CDR3 comprises 13 residues. The CDR3 here is CSVVTATDTEAFF.

This chain connects TRBV5-1 to TRBJ2-2; TCRdb reports TRBD1, a call that lacks DNA to check it against. The germline gives CDR1 SGHRS, CDR2 YFSETQ. CDR3 length: 18 residues. CDR3 protein: CASSLAFTDRRNTGELFF. The full variable domain, with the rest looked up from reference TRBV5-1 and TRBJ2-2, is KAGVTQTPRYLIKTRGQQVTLSCSPISGHRSVSWYQQTPGQGLQFLFEYFSETQRNKGNFPGRFSGRQFSNSRSEMNVSTLELGDSALYLCASSLAFTDRRNTGELFFGEGSRLTVL.